The 18 T cell receptor beta chains reported below all come from one sample, sequenced in a study of blood T cell repertoires in COVID-19. TCRdb keeps only in-frame clones here, not all; method: immunoSEQ multiplex PCR. The table has around 250,000 clones, roughly 89% seen once; the top ten hold 0.85% to 1%. Sequencing was done on a sample of peripheral blood. These TCRs come from a woman between 40 and 55 years old who had recovered from COVID-19.

The chain joins TRBV7-3 to TRBJ2-1, with 8 positions matching TRBD1. The CDR3 loop spans 13 amino acids. The J segment lost 8 bases and the V segment lost 5 bases, leaving 5 bases of the junction unmatched. Germline CDR1 reads SGHTA; CDR2 reads FQGTGA. CDR3 sequence reads: CASSLTGVDEQFF. The CDR3 DNA is TGTGCCAGCAGCCTGACAGGGGTCGATGAGCAGTTCTTC.

This sequence joins TRBV7-9 and TRBJ1-5; D unresolved. V was cut by 5 bases and J by 5 bases, with 10 bases left in between. Germline CDR1 SEHNR, CDR2 FQNEAQ (reference sequence). The CDR3 spans 13 residues. The CDR3: CASSLTTDQPQHF. Here the CDR3 DNA reads TGTGCCAGCAGCCTTACTACTGATCAGCCCCAGCATTTT.

The chain carries TRBV5-6 and TRBJ2-7; D is perhaps TRBD1 (7 bases). V was pared by 3 bases and J by 6 bases, with 16 bases between. From germline, CDR1 is SGHDT and CDR2 YYEEEE. This CDR3 region has 14 residues. CDR3 coding DNA: TGTGCCAGCAGCTGGGGGGACAGACTCGGCGAGCAGTACTTC. Its protein product is CASSWGDRLGEQYF. Together with reference TRBV5-6 and TRBJ2-7, the CDR3 gives the full variable domain: DAGVTQSPTHLIKTRGQQVTLRCSPKSGHDTVSWYQQALGQGPQFIFQYYEEEERQRGNFPDRFSGHQFPNYSSELNVNALLLGDSALYLCASSWGDRLGEQYFGPGTRLTVT.

The chain joins TRBV27 to TRBJ1-2; TRBD1 matches at 9 bases. V was clipped by 5 bases and J by 6 bases; unmatched bases: 7. Germline CDR1 MNHEY, CDR2 SMNVEV (reference sequence). The CDR3 contains 14 residues. Here the CDR3 DNA reads TGTGCCAGCAGTGTAACAGGGGGCAAGCATGGCTACACCTTC. This encodes CASSVTGGKHGYTF.

This rearrangement joins TRBV28 to TRBJ2-3, with D tentatively TRBD2 (6 bases). The CDR3 sequence is 14 residues long. The germline V gene has CDR1 MDHEN and CDR2 SYDVKM. V was pared by 8 bases and J by 2 bases, with 14 bases between. The DNA of the CDR3 is TGTGCCAGCCCTTTAGCGGACCCCACAGATACGCAGTATTTT. Protein sequence: CASPLADPTDTQYF.

The chain carries TRBV3-1 (or the pseudogene TRBV3-2) and TRBJ2-2; 9 bases agree with TRBD2. Trimming took 1 base from V and 6 from J; bases not matched to a gene: 0. Germline V gene lookup returns CDR1 LGHDT and CDR2 YNNKEL (reference sequence). This CDR3 has 14 residues. The CDR3 sequence is CASSQGGGAGELFF. The CDR3 DNA reads TGTGCCAGCAGCCAAGGCGGGGGGGCCGGGGAGCTGTTTTTT.

This clone was seen more than once but under ten times. At the DNA level, this CDR3 is encoded by other sequences in the same sample as well. This rearrangement joins TRBV4-2 to TRBJ2-1; the match to TRBD2 covers 10 bases. After removal of 1 base from V and 9 bases from J, the junction contained 6 bases not matched to a gene. Per germline, CDR1 LGHNA and CDR2 YNFKEQ. The CDR3 is made up of 15 amino acids. CDR3 sequence reads: CASSQGLAGVGEQFF. Written as DNA, the CDR3 is TGTGCCAGCAGCCAAGGCCTAGCGGGAGTTGGTGAGCAGTTCTTC.

This chain uses TRBV4-2 with TRBJ2-3; tentatively, D is TRBD2 (6 bases). The germline V gene encodes CDR1 LGHNA and CDR2 YNFKEQ. This CDR3 is 15 amino acids long. With 0 bases removed from V and 9 bases from J, the gap between germline ends came to 16 bases. Here the CDR3 reads CASSQDPPLAGTQYF. The CDR3 DNA is TGTGCCAGCAGCCAAGATCCTCCCCTGGCGGGAACGCAGTATTTT.

The V and J genes are TRBV7-9 and TRBJ2-6, with 13 bases that match TRBD2. There are 17 residues in the CDR3. Germline trimming cut 11 bases from V and 0 bases from J; bases unmatched to any gene: 7. Per germline, CDR1 SEHNR and CDR2 FQNEAQ (reference sequence). Here the CDR3 reads CAGAGLAGISGANVLTF. The CDR3 region has the DNA TGTGCCGGAGCGGGACTAGCGGGAATCTCTGGGGCCAACGTCCTGACTTTC.

The V and J genes are TRBV20-1 and TRBJ2-7, with 11 bases that match TRBD1. Germline assignment: CDR1 DFQATT and CDR2 SNEGSKA (reference sequence). The CDR3 is 15 amino acids. Losses at the gene ends were 3 bases for V and 4 bases for J; bases not matched to a gene: 8. This CDR3 reads CSASFPGTGGYEQYF. Here the CDR3 DNA reads TGCAGTGCTAGTTTCCCCGGGACAGGGGGTTACGAGCAGTACTTC.

The chain links TRBV9 to TRBJ2-5; perhaps TRBD2 as D (5 bases). CDR3 size: 14 residues. The germline V gene has CDR1 SGDLS and CDR2 YYNGEE. V was cut by 4 bases and J by 5 bases, with 15 bases left in between. The CDR3 DNA sequence: TGTGCCAGCAGCCCAGGTAGCCTAGCTGAGACCCAGTACTTC. Translation: CASSPGSLAETQYF.

The chain has TRBV29-1 and TRBJ2-1; 12 bases fit TRBD1. The CDR3 extends over 13 amino acids. V gave up 8 bases and J gave up 9 bases; unmatched junction bases: 8. The germline CDR1 and CDR2 sequences are SQVTM and ANQGSEA. CDR3 region: CSQGQGANAEQFF. The CDR3 DNA is TGCAGCCAGGGACAGGGGGCGAATGCTGAGCAGTTCTTC.

This chain links TRBV28 with TRBJ1-2; D is unresolved. CDR1 and CDR2 (germline): MDHEN, SYDVKM. The length of the CDR3 is 15 residues. V shed 3 bases and J shed 7 bases, with 18 bases lying between them. CDR3 in amino acids: CASSFPSSGSGGYTF. The CDR3, as DNA: TGTGCCAGCAGTTTCCCAAGCTCCGGAAGCGGTGGCTACACCTTC.

In the case of this clone: Sequence at one end of the junction differs from germline and may be a read error. J is TRBJ2-5 and V is TRBV9; 8 bases line up with TRBD1. Germline values: CDR1 SGDLS, CDR2 YYNGEE. The CDR3 is 14 residues long. In DNA, the CDR3 is TGTGCCAGCAGCGAGGGAAACGGAGGACAGGGCATGAACTTC. Its translation is CASSEGNGGQGMNF. Combining the CDR3 with reference TRBV9 and TRBJ2-5 gives the whole variable domain DSGVTQTPKHLITATGQRVTLRCSPRSGDLSVYWYQQSLDQGLQFLIQYYNGEERAKGNILERFSAQQFPDLHSELNLSSLELGDSALYFCASSEGNGGQGMNFGPGTRLLVL.

The V call is TRBV27, the J call TRBJ2-7; 8 bases agree with TRBD1. The CDR3 length is 15 residues. Germline loops: CDR1 MNHEY, CDR2 SMNVEV (reference sequence). Trimming removed 5 bases from V and 2 bases from J; junction bases left unmatched: 8. CDR3 DNA sequence: TGTGCCAGCAGTCCGGTGACAGGGGCGACCTACGAGCAGTACTTC. Translating it yields CASSPVTGATYEQYF.

V gene TRBV9 combines with J gene TRBJ2-1; 11 bases map to TRBD1. The germline V gene has CDR1 SGDLS and CDR2 YYNGEE. CDR3 length: 15 residues. V trimming: 3 bases; J trimming: 5 bases; junction bases outside the gene matches: 4. For the CDR3, the DNA is TGTGCCAGCAGCGGAAGGGGACAGGGGGACAATGAGCAGTTCTTC. This translates into CASSGRGQGDNEQFF.

In nucleotides, the CDR3 is TGCGCCAGCAGTGAGATTTCGGGTGGCGGGGAGCTGTTTTTT. Translated: CASSEISGGGELFF. The V and J genes are TRBV10-1 and TRBJ2-2; no firm D call. V dropped 2 bases and J dropped 7 bases, with 11 bases sitting between them. The germline V gene encodes CDR1 WNHNN and CDR2 SYGVQD (reference sequence). The CDR3 extends over 14 amino acids.

This chain connects TRBV27 to TRBJ2-1; 8 bases are shared with TRBD2. This CDR3 has 14 amino acids. The germline V gene encodes CDR1 MNHEY and CDR2 SMNVEV (reference sequence). Trimming took 8 bases from V and 3 from J; bases not matched to a gene: 6. CDR3: CASSGAGGYNEQFF. Written as DNA, the CDR3 is TGTGCCAGCTCGGGGGCGGGAGGCTACAATGAGCAGTTCTTC.